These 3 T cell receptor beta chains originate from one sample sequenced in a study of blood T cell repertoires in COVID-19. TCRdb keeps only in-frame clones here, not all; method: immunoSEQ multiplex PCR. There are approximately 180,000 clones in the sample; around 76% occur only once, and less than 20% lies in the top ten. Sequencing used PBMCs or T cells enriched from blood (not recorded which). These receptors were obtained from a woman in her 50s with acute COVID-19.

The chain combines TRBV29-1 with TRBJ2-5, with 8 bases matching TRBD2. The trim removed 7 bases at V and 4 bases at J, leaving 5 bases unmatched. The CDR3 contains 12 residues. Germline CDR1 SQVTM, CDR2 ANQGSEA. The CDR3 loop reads CSAGRGGETQYF. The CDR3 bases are TGCAGCGCCGGACGGGGGGGAGAGACCCAGTACTTC.

CDR3 loop: CASSFSRGRYTEAFF. CDR3 nucleotides: TGTGCCAGCAGCTTTTCCAGGGGGCGGTACACTGAAGCTTTCTTT. The V call is TRBV7-2, the J call TRBJ1-1, with 8 nucleotides matching TRBD1. CDR1 and CDR2 from the germline V gene are SGHTA and FQGNSA. V shed 3 bases and J 3 bases; nucleotides not matched to a gene: 6. The CDR3 extends over 15 amino acids.

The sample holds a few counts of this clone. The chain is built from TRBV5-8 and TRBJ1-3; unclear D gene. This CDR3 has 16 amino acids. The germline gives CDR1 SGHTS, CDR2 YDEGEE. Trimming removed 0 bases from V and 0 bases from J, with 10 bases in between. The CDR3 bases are TGTGCCAGCAGCTTGGTCGTAACAGACTCTGGAAACACCATATATTTT. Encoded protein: CASSLVVTDSGNTIYF.